The present TCR beta chain was sequenced within a study of shared clonotypes between healthy human individuals. Study outcomes and limitations: Clonotypes that were shared across several donors made up around 5.5% of naive CD4 clonotypes.

For this clone: As yet, its antigen is unknown.

The assay was run at deep level. Genomic DNA (from each subset) was split evenly across several immunoSEQ plates. Only in-frame clones appear in the TCRdb table, and some are missing; sequencing was by immunoSEQ multiplex PCR. Here the sample spans approximately 620,000 clones, less than 98% being singletons. Germline CDR1 SGHVS, CDR2 FQNEAQ. V trimming: 4 bases; J trimming: 2 bases; junction bases outside the gene matches: 14. The CDR3 is 17 residues long. Sequenced sample: naive CD4+ T cells sorted from blood. Subset: CD45RA+ positively selected. The chain employs TRBV7-8 and TRBJ2-7, with 7 bases identical to TRBD1. This clonotype originated in a woman aged 25 to 39 in good health. Here the CDR3 reads CASSSLSGTAETYEQYF. CDR3 coding DNA: TGTGCCAGCAGCTCCCTTTCCGGGACAGCGGAAACCTACGAGCAGTACTTC.